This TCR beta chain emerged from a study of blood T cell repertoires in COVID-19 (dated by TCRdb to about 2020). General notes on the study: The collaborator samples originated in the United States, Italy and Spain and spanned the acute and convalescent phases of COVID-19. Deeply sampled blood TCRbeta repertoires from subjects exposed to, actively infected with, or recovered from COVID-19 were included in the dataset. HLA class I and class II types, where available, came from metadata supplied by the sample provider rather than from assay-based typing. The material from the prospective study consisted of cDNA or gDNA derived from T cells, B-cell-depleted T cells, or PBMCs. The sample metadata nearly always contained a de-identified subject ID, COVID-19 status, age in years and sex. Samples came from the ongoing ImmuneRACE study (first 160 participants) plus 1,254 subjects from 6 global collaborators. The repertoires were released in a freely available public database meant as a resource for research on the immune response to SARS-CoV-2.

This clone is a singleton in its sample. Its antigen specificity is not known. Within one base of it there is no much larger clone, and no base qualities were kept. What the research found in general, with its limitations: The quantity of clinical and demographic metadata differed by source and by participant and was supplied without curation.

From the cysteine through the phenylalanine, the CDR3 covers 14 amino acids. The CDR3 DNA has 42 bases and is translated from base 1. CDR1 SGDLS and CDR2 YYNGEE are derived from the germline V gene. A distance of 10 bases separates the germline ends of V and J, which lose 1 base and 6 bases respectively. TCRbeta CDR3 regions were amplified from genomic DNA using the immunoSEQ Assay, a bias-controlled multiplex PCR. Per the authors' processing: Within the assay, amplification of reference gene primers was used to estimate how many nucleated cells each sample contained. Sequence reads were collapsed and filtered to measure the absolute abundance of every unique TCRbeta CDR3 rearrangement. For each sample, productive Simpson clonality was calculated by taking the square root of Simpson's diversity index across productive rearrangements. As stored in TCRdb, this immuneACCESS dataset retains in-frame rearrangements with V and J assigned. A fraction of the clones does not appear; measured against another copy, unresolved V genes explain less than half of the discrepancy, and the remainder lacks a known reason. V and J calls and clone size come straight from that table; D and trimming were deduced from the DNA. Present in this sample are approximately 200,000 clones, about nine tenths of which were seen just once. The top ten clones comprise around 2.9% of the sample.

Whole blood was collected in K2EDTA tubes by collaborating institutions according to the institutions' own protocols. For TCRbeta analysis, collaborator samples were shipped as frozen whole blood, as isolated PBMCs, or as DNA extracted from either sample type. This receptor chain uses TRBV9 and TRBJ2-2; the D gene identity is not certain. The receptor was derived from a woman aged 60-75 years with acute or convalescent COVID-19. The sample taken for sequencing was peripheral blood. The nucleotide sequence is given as TGTGCCAGCAGCGTATCGACGGCGGCCGGGGAGCTGTTTTTT. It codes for CASSVSTAAGELFF.